This T cell receptor beta chain emerged from a study of T cell responses to AZD1222 COVID-19 vaccine. Overall study results and limits: The repertoires were collected only after the peak T cell response. Mostly white British, mostly female donors; authors suggested clonal diversity may be underestimated. Two AZD1222 administrations were followed by greater Spike-specific TCR breadth and depth.

A word on this clone: As yet, its antigen is unknown.

The assay was immunoSEQ multiplex PCR, and TCRdb's table has in-frame clones only and misses some. The data hold about 84,000 clones, with 85% to 90% observed a single time. Germline assignment: CDR1 LGHDT and CDR2 YNNKEL (reference sequence). The V gene end was trimmed by 2 bases and the J gene end by 4 bases; junction bases not matched to a gene: 5. The CDR3 covers 15 residues. Source: peripheral blood, taken 28 days after the second AZD1222 dose. The TCR originated in an adult who received the AZD1222 COVID-19 vaccine. The chain combines TRBV3-1 (or the pseudogene TRBV3-2) with TRBJ2-5; 9 bases fit TRBD1. The CDR3 loop is CASSQHDRGRETQYF. For the CDR3, the DNA is TGTGCCAGCAGCCAACATGACAGGGGGAGAGAGACCCAGTACTTC.